A single TCR beta chain is shown here with its context. In the original workflow: Scientists estimated how many nucleated cells there were by amplifying reference gene primers. Sequenced by immunoSEQ multiplex PCR; TCRdb stores in-frame clones only, minus some. That table gives V, J and clone size, and the DNA gave D and trimming. The table has about 160,000 clones, 70% to 85% seen once; the top ten hold 6.5% to 7.5%. The data are from a study of blood T cell repertoires in COVID-19. Across the study: Both acute and convalescent COVID-19 samples were obtained from the United States, Italy and Spain.

The sequenced material came from peripheral blood. The clonotype comes from an elderly man with COVID-19, enrolled during active disease.

This CDR3 is CASSPWQGNTEAFF. The CDR3 nucleotides are TGTGCCAGCAGCCCCTGGCAGGGGAACACTGAAGCTTTCTTT. The J gene is TRBJ1-1, the V gene TRBV6-6; maybe TRBD1 (5 bases). The CDR3 loop spans 14 amino acids. V was trimmed by 6 bases and J by 1 base, leaving 12 bases between them. The germline CDR1 and CDR2 sequences are MNHNY and SVGAGI (reference sequence).